Listed below are T cell receptor beta chains from one sample, sequenced in a study of cytomegalovirus exposure and HLA in healthy donors. Sequenced by immunoSEQ multiplex PCR; TCRdb stores in-frame clones only, minus some. The sample carries around 130,000 clones, roughly nine tenths recorded once. Input material: PBMCs. All receptors come from a man aged 25 to 40 in good health and CMV-seronegative. Each CDR3 is given with its conserved first and last residue. A D gene is named only where the DNA matches it firmly. Rows may omit the clone size; those that give it use once, few, many or a size class.

D gene	V gene	J gene	clone size	CDR3 length	CDR3 protein	CDR3 DNA
-	TRBV7-9	TRBJ2-7	-	12	CASSPFSYEQYF	TGTGCCAGCAGCCCTTTCTCCTACGAGCAGTACTTC
-	TRBV28	TRBJ2-5	once	13	CASSTSSGETQYF	TGTGCCAGCAGCACGTCATCAGGGGAGACCCAGTACTTC
-	TRBV20-1	TRBJ1-1	-	11	CSVSGYTEAFF	TGCAGTGTCTCAGGGTACACTGAAGCTTTCTTT
-	TRBV5-4	TRBJ2-1	-	15	CASSPLIRGNHEQFF	TGTGCCAGCAGCCCTCTGATCAGGGGCAATCATGAGCAGTTCTTC
-	TRBV7-2	TRBJ1-1	few	13	CASSLRQTTEAFF	TGTGCCAGCAGCTTAAGACAGACCACTGAAGCTTTCTTT
TRBD1	TRBV5-4	TRBJ2-7	-	12	CASSPDRSEQYF	TGTGCCAGCAGCCCGGACAGGAGCGAGCAGTACTTC
-	TRBV9	TRBJ1-2	-	13	CASSSSRVGGYTF	TGTGCCAGCAGCTCAAGCAGGGTTGGTGGCTACACCTTC
-	TRBV28	TRBJ2-7	-	12	CASSLSSYEQYF	TGTGCCAGCAGTCTCAGCTCCTACGAGCAGTACTTC
-	TRBV28	TRBJ1-4	once	14	CASISGATNEKLFF	TGTGCCAGCATCTCAGGGGCAACTAATGAAAAACTGTTTTTT
TRBD1	TRBV6-5	TRBJ1-1	-	15	CASSYIDRVNTEAFF	TGTGCCAGCAGCTATATCGACAGGGTGAACACTGAAGCTTTCTTT
-	TRBV11-2	TRBJ2-2	-	14	CASSFGGQGGELFF	TGTGCCAGCAGCTTCGGGGGGCAAGGCGGGGAGCTGTTTTTT
TRBD1	TRBV6-5	TRBJ2-7	-	13	CASSYDRGYEQYF	TGTGCCAGCAGTTACGACAGGGGATACGAGCAGTACTTC
-	TRBV9	TRBJ2-5	-	15	CASSVAVGREETQYF	TGTGCCAGCAGCGTAGCCGTGGGGCGCGAAGAGACCCAGTACTTC
TRBD2	TRBV13	TRBJ2-1	-	16	CASSTRLAGAGDEQFF	TGTGCCAGCAGCACCCGACTAGCGGGGGCTGGGGATGAGCAGTTCTTC
-	TRBV28	TRBJ1-1	-	16	CASSLMGGPLNTEAFF	TGTGCCAGCAGTTTAATGGGGGGTCCCTTGAACACTGAAGCTTTCTTT
-	TRBV7-8	TRBJ2-1	-	17	CASSLWRGAGSYNEQFF	TGTGCCAGCAGCTTATGGCGGGGCGCTGGTTCCTACAATGAGCAGTTCTTC
-	TRBV7-9	TRBJ1-5	-	15	CASSPLGGANQPQHF	TGTGCCAGCAGCCCCCTGGGAGGAGCAAATCAGCCCCAGCATTTT
-	TRBV7-9	TRBJ2-3	-	13	CASSFLVSDTQYF	TGTGCCAGCAGCTTCCTAGTTTCAGATACGCAGTATTTT
TRBD1	TRBV18	TRBJ1-1	-	15	CASSPATGSWTEAFF	TGTGCCAGCTCACCGGCGACAGGGTCGTGGACTGAAGCTTTCTTT
TRBD2	TRBV5-4	TRBJ2-2	once	17	CASSLAIRGGATGELFF	TGTGCCAGCAGCTTGGCCATTAGGGGAGGGGCCACCGGGGAGCTGTTTTTT
-	TRBV7-9	TRBJ1-6	-	16	CASSYAESSYNSPLHF	TGTGCCAGCAGCTACGCCGAGTCCTCCTATAATTCACCCCTCCACTTT
-	TRBV4-1	TRBJ1-1	-	14	CASSRRVEHTEAFF	TGCGCCAGCAGCCGTCGGGTCGAGCACACTGAAGCTTTCTTT
-	TRBV6-5	TRBJ2-7	-	15	CASSAEDFTTYEQYF	TGTGCCAGCAGCGCCGAGGACTTTACAACCTACGAGCAGTACTTC
-	TRBV14	TRBJ2-2	-	14	CASSFSGNTGELFF	TGTGCCAGCAGCTTTAGCGGTAACACCGGGGAGCTGTTTTTT
TRBD1	TRBV10-3	TRBJ1-1	-	14	CAIRGTGWNTEAFF	TGTGCCATCAGGGGGACAGGGTGGAACACTGAAGCTTTCTTT
-	TRBV7-9	TRBJ2-1	-	13	CASSFTSFNEQFF	TGTGCCAGCAGCTTTACTAGTTTCAATGAGCAGTTCTTC
-	TRBV28	TRBJ1-5	-	16	CASELTGGGGNQPQHF	TGTGCCAGCGAACTTACCGGAGGGGGGGGCAATCAGCCCCAGCATTTT
-	TRBV4-1	TRBJ2-1	-	16	CASSRIPYGARNEQFF	TGCGCCAGCAGCCGCATCCCGTACGGAGCAAGGAATGAGCAGTTCTTC
-	TRBV7-2	TRBJ1-5	-	16	CASSLVSGRLNQPQHF	TGTGCCAGCAGCTTAGTAAGTGGCAGACTCAATCAGCCCCAGCATTTT
-	TRBV18	TRBJ2-7	-	14	CASSPHQDSYEQYF	TGTGCCAGCTCACCACATCAGGATAGCTACGAGCAGTACTTC
-	TRBV19	TRBJ1-1	-	11	CASPQGAEAFF	TGTGCCAGCCCGCAGGGCGCTGAAGCTTTCTTT
-	TRBV5-4	TRBJ2-7	-	15	CASSQGLHRVNEQYF	TGTGCCAGCAGCCAAGGACTGCACAGGGTTAACGAGCAGTACTTC
-	TRBV28	TRBJ1-6	few	12	CASSLADSPLHF	TGTGCCAGCAGTTTGGCGGATTCACCCCTCCACTTT
TRBD1	TRBV27	TRBJ1-6	once	19	CASSLSISSTGTGSSPLHF	TGTGCCAGCAGTTTATCTATATCCTCGACCGGGACAGGGTCTTCACCCCTCCACTTT
-	TRBV5-4	TRBJ1-1	-	13	CAALGEANTEAFF	TGTGCAGCCCTCGGGGAAGCGAACACTGAAGCTTTCTTT
-	TRBV27	TRBJ1-2	-	15	CASTREGGMGYGYTF	TGTGCCAGCACCCGGGAGGGGGGGATGGGCTATGGCTACACCTTC
-	TRBV19	TRBJ2-5	-	13	CASSRAPSETQYF	TGTGCCAGTAGTAGAGCCCCGTCCGAGACCCAGTACTTC
TRBD2	TRBV6-5	TRBJ2-5	-	14	CASRRLAGVETQYF	TGTGCCAGCAGGCGACTAGCGGGGGTAGAGACCCAGTACTTC
-	TRBV19	TRBJ2-7	-	16	CASSGNDRRPGRGQYF	TGTGCCAGTAGTGGCAACGACAGGCGCCCGGGACGCGGGCAGTACTTC
TRBD1	TRBV12-5	TRBJ1-5	few	18	CASGSFKRGRIRNQPQHF	TGTGCTAGTGGCTCGTTCAAAAGGGGGCGAATACGCAATCAGCCCCAGCATTTT
-	TRBV7-9	TRBJ1-5	-	12	CASGLLNQPQHF	TGTGCCAGCGGTCTACTTAATCAGCCCCAGCATTTT